This T cell receptor beta chain is drawn from a study of blood T cell repertoires in COVID-19. Overall study: PBMCs, B-cell-depleted T cells, or T cells were the source of the cDNA or gDNA that made up the material.

In the original analysis: The assay estimated nucleated cells by amplifying reference gene primers. Method: immunoSEQ multiplex PCR; TCRdb's copy keeps in-frame clones and lacks some. The V and J calls and clone size come from that table; D and trimming were worked out from the DNA. The repertoire holds some 130,000 clones, roughly 80% seen once, with 5.5% in the top ten. The study recruited people aged 18 to 89 years across about two dozen US areas. Grouping used clinical history reported by participants in a survey and questionnaire. V lost 4 bases to trimming and J lost 5 bases, with 14 bases between them. The CDR3 runs to 14 residues. Germline CDR1 and CDR2: MGHRA and YSYEKL.

The rearrangement joins TRBV4-1 to TRBJ1-1; D is perhaps TRBD1 (6 bases). The TCR originated in a man aged 40-49 years with acute COVID-19. Sequencing input: PBMCs or T cells enriched from blood (not recorded which). The CDR3 is CASSREAGVTEAFF. The CDR3 DNA sequence: TGCGCCAGCAGCCGGGAAGCAGGGGTTACTGAAGCTTTCTTT.